These T cell receptor beta chains were read from a single sample in a study of monozygotic twins with inflammatory bowel disease. TCRdb re-called the 5' RACE reads and catalogs CDR3 proteins one per entry, DNA excluded. Its table lists approximately 330,000 distinct CDR3 sequences. Input material: blood. The receptors here all came from a human donor with ulcerative colitis or Crohn's disease, or a healthy co-twin of an affected twin (not recorded which). Both conserved end residues are part of each CDR3.

CDR3aa	j_gene	v_gene
CASSLVTSGQETQYF	TRBJ2-5	TRBV7-9
CSASRSVSGNTIYF	TRBJ1-3	TRBV20-1
CASSFGSLTMAKTF	TRBJ1-2	TRBV27
CSARDPAGSTDTQYF	TRBJ2-3	TRBV20-1
CASSQDRGNGNQPQHF	TRBJ1-5	TRBV4-1
CASSSAGGGTEAFF	TRBJ1-1	TRBV19
CASSASGTDNYGYTF	TRBJ1-2	TRBV7-3
CASSQGGMYNEQFF	TRBJ2-1	TRBV2
CASSRTGLAGTLQDTQYF	TRBJ2-3	TRBV27
CASSLELGVIYEQYF	TRBJ2-7	TRBV5-1
CASSYMKEQYF	TRBJ2-7	TRBV6-2/TRBV6-3
CASTSGTYNEQFF	TRBJ2-1	TRBV27
CASSQGGLPSSYNEQFF	TRBJ2-1	TRBV4-1
CASGVGVSRQPQHF	TRBJ1-5	TRBV27
CASSFLPGQGDYGYTF	TRBJ1-2	TRBV5-4
CASSLGQGPDYGYTF	TRBJ1-2	TRBV28
CASSQQGGFNEKLFF	TRBJ1-4	TRBV4-1
CASSLVAGASEAFF	TRBJ1-1	TRBV7-9
CAISESRGATEAFF	TRBJ1-1	TRBV10-3
CASSARQGARDTQYF	TRBJ2-3	TRBV6-1
CASSSTDSYGYGYTF	TRBJ1-2	TRBV7-9
CSTPPPANYGYTF	TRBJ1-2	TRBV20-1
CASSRSPNYGYTF	TRBJ1-2	TRBV7-2
CASSLGLDPYEQYF	TRBJ2-7	TRBV7-2
CASSQYTSNSYEQYF	TRBJ2-7	TRBV7-2
CSARPGGGAVNTQYF	TRBJ2-3	TRBV20-1
CASSTRDRGPEAFF	TRBJ1-1	TRBV19
CASTPLQGYLFETDEQFF	TRBJ2-1	TRBV5-6
CASRSLFLARPYNEQFF	TRBJ2-1	TRBV4-1
CASKNMDTDTQYF	TRBJ2-3	TRBV28
CASSLPDRALTQYF	TRBJ2-3	TRBV5-4
CASSRSPGRDIPQETQYF	TRBJ2-5	TRBV28
CASSLEGQGTYEQYF	TRBJ2-7	TRBV5-6
CASSLAGASQETQYF	TRBJ2-5	TRBV3-1
CASSPVQTGRDGYGYTF	TRBJ1-2	TRBV11-2
CAIKQESTDTQYF	TRBJ2-3	TRBV10-3
CASSVAPGGSGNTIYF	TRBJ1-3	TRBV9
CASSFPTLTVHPNNEQFF	TRBJ2-1	TRBV5-1
CASSSNFRGAGSPLHF	TRBJ1-6	TRBV11-2
CASSEDSNSNQPQHF	TRBJ1-5	TRBV11-3
CASSLSKTGVSYNEQFF	TRBJ2-1	TRBV27
CASSVDIASGYTF	TRBJ1-2	TRBV5-5
CASSRFTGQETQYF	TRBJ2-5	TRBV5-5
CASSRTGANEKLFF	TRBJ1-4	TRBV12-3/TRBV12-4
CSARQNLLSGNTIYF	TRBJ1-3	TRBV20-1
CASSLAVKDSHTEAFF	TRBJ1-1	TRBV5-4
CASSSTGGNEQFF	TRBJ2-1	TRBV5-1
CASSQAPLQEMNTEAFF	TRBJ1-1	TRBV4-3
CASSRDLDGYTF	TRBJ1-2	TRBV5-1
CASSLLGSQHYGYTF	TRBJ1-2	TRBV5-4
CASSLGQTTQGSQPQHF	TRBJ1-5	TRBV7-8
CASTAGSGPHYEQYF	TRBJ2-7	TRBV19
CASSIGGLGSTDTQYF	TRBJ2-3	TRBV28
CASSWERGETDTQYF	TRBJ2-3	TRBV10-1
CASSLERETLHF	TRBJ1-6	TRBV28